This T cell receptor (beta chain) was retrieved from a study of a mutant IDH1 vaccine in newly diagnosed glioma. Study information: Vaccine dosing followed radiotherapy by 4-6 weeks, or accompanied temozolomide cycles. Antecedent treatment encompassed radiotherapy, temozolomide, or their combination; the majority received both.

Time point defined: week 23, last vaccination. Every vaccination contained 300 ug of the mutant IDH1 20-mer peptide and was paired with topical imiquimod. CDR1 is SGHNT and CDR2 is YYREEE in the germline V gene (reference sequence). The CDR3 consists of 14 residues. The V end was cut by 4 bases, the J end by 1 base, with 11 bases between. Regarding this clone: Antigen unknown.

General observations from the study: Immune responses induced by vaccination arose in around 93% of the patients.

Repertoires were generated with immunoSEQ multiplex PCR, while TCRdb's copy carries only in-frame clones and drops some. The sample shows roughly 30,000 clones, roughly 90% of them seen only once. Here the sequenced sample was PBMCs, taken from a glioma patient whose treatment included an IDH1 peptide vaccine. The chain combines TRBV5-4 with TRBJ1-1; no reliable D call. This clonotype originated in a man aged 35 to 55 with glioma. CDR3 sequence: CASSLTKTNTEAFF. The DNA for the CDR3 is TGTGCCAGCAGCCTGACTAAGACGAACACTGAAGCTTTCTTT. Supplemented by reference TRBV5-4 and TRBJ1-1, the full variable domain reads ETGVTQSPTHLIKTRGQQVTLRCSSQSGHNTVSWYQQALGQGPQFIFQYYREEENGRGNFPPRFSGLQFPNYSSELNVNALELDDSALYLCASSLTKTNTEAFFGQGTRLTVV.